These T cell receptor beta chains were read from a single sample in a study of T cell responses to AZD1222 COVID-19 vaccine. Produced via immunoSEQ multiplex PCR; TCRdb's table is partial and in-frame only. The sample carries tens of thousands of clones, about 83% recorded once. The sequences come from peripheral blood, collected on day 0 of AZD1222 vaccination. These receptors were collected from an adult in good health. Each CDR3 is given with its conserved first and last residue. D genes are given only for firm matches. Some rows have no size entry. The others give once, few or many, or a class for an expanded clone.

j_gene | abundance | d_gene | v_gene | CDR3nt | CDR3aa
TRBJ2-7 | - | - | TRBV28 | TGTGCCAGCAGTCCCCTGGGAGACTCGAGCTCCTACGAGCAGTACTTC | CASSPLGDSSSYEQYF
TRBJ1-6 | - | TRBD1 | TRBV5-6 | TGTGCCAGCAGCACCGACAGGGTCGGGATGGGTTCACCCCTCCACTTT | CASSTDRVGMGSPLHF
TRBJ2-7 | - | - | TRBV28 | TGTGCCAGCAGTTTTGATTGGACAGGCGGGACCTACGAGCAGTACTTC | CASSFDWTGGTYEQYF
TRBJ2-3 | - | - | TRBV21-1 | TGTGCCAGCAACACAGGGCTAGGTGGAGATACGCAGTATTTT | CASNTGLGGDTQYF
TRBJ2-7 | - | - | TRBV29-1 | TGCAGCGTCGACAGTTTTAGGGGGGGCGAGCAGTACTTC | CSVDSFRGGEQYF
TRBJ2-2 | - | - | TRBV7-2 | TGTGCCAGCACCCTTCTTCGTGGGGCCGGGGAGCTGTTTTTT | CASTLLRGAGELFF
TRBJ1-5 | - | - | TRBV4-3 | TGCGCCAGCAGCCAAGATCTACTTAGCAATCAGCCCCAGCATTTT | CASSQDLLSNQPQHF
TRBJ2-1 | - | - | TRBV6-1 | TGTGCCAGCAGTGAGTTTTCGGAGCAGTTCTTC | CASSEFSEQFF
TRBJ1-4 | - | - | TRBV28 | TGTGCCAGCAGCCCATCAGAAAAACTGTTTTTT | CASSPSEKLFF
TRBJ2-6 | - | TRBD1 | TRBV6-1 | TGTGCCAGCAGTGATACGCACCCGGGACAGGGGGGAGGTGGGGCCAACGTCCTGACTTTC | CASSDTHPGQGGGGANVLTF
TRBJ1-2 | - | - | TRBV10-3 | TGTGCCATCAGTGAGTCAAGGGCCGGCTACACCTTC | CAISESRAGYTF
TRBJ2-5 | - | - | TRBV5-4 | TGTGCCAGCAGCTCACGACAGCAAGATGGGACCCAGTACTTC | CASSSRQQDGTQYF
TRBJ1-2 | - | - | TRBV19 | TGTGCCAGTAGTATCCATTCGGGAGGGCGAGATGGCTACACCTTC | CASSIHSGGRDGYTF
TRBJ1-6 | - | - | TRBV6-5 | TGTGCCAGCAGTCCCACGAGGAGGGCTGGTTCACCCCTCCACTTT | CASSPTRRAGSPLHF
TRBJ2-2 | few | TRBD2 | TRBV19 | TGTGCCAGCAGGACTAGCGGGAGGGGGAGCACCGGGGAGCTGTTTTTT | CASRTSGRGSTGELFF
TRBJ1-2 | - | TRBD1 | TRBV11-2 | TGTGCCAGCAGCCCCATCGGGAACAGGGGGCGAGATGGCTACACCTTC | CASSPIGNRGRDGYTF
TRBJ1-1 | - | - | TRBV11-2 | TGTGCCAGCAGCCTAGATTTTAACACTGAAGCTTTCTTT | CASSLDFNTEAFF
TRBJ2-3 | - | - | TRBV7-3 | TGTGCCAGCAGCCCCATAGGTGGGGGGGCTAGCACAGATACGCAGTATTTT | CASSPIGGGASTDTQYF